One and the same sample provided the 30 T cell receptor beta chains below, sequenced in a study of tumor-infiltrating lymphocytes in primary liver carcinoma. Co-extraction of RNA and DNA was performed on about 20-33 mg of unsorted bulk tissue. From around 500 ng of total RNA, TCR beta-specific cDNA was reverse-transcribed using a constant-region primer. Three nested multiplex PCR rounds of slightly modified ARM-PCR generated TCR beta libraries. With TRBV1-TRBV30 forward primers and a C-beta reverse primer, the first two PCR rounds were run for roughly 9 cycles each. TCRdb independently ran MiXCR on the multiplex PCR reads; one entry per CDR3 protein. The data contain 20,000 to 25,000 distinct CDR3 sequences, over 60% of them singletons. The sequencing input was liver tumor tissue from sampling region 1. The sample's subset: tumor region T1, superior pole. The receptors shown here come from a woman aged 25 to 39 with primary liver carcinoma and hepatitis B virus infection.

A note on this clonotype: Germline is not matched at one junction end, which may reflect a read error. The genes are TRBV11-2 and TRBJ2-7; 7 bases match TRBD2. Germline V lookup: CDR1 SGHAT, CDR2 FQNNGV. The CDR3 extends over 13 amino acids. CDR3: CASVLSSGYDQYF. The CDR3 nucleotides are TGTGCCAGCGTCCTGTCTAGCGGATACGATCAGTACTTC.

Regarding this clonotype: At one of its ends the junction is not consistent with the germline gene, which may arise from a read error. The V gene is TRBV11-1, the J gene TRBJ1-1, with D maybe TRBD1 (5 bases). Germline assignment: CDR1 SGHAT and CDR2 FQDESV (reference sequence). The CDR3 sequence is 15 residues long. CDR3 sequence reads: CACSSTVTVNTEAFF. The CDR3 DNA sequence: TGCGCCTGCAGCTCAACCGTGACAGTGAACACTGAAGCTTTCTTT.

The chain has TRBV6-1 and TRBJ1-6; D is possibly TRBD1 (5 bases). The CDR3 is 17 residues long. Germline V gives CDR1 MNHNS, CDR2 SASEGT. V shed 4 bases and J shed 8 bases, with 21 bases lying between them. CDR3 bases: TGTGCCAGCAGTGCGGGCCGAGGGCCGGGGACCTATTCACCCCTCCACTTT. Its protein is CASSAGRGPGTYSPLHF.

This clonotype has more than one count but fewer than ten. The chain uses TRBV20-1 and TRBJ2-1; D is possibly TRBD1 or TRBD2 (5 bases each). V dropped 3 bases and J dropped 13 bases, with 16 bases sitting between them. Germline V gene sequence: CDR1 DFQATT, CDR2 SNEGSKA (reference sequence). This CDR3 has 12 amino acids. The CDR3 reads CSARGRAGKQFF. The CDR3 DNA reads as TGCAGTGCTAGGGGGCGGGCAGGGAAACAGTTCTTC.

As to this clonotype: This CDR3 fails to terminate in the conserved phenylalanine or tryptophan, so it likely reflects a read error. This sequence joins TRBV6-1 and TRBJ2-2; a possible D gene is TRBD2 (5 bases). The germline V gene encodes CDR1 MNHNS and CDR2 SASEGT. The CDR3 consists of 18 residues. V lost 5 bases and J 0 bases, leaving 19 bases between the germline ends. The CDR3 coding sequence is TGTGCCAGCAGTAAGGCACTAGTGGGAGCCGCGAACACCGGGGAGCTGTTTATT. It codes for CASSKALVGAANTGELFI.

For this clonotype: At one of its ends the junction is not consistent with the germline gene, which may arise from a read error. The chain employs TRBV30 and TRBJ2-4; the D gene is possibly TRBD2 (5 bases). Looked up from germline, CDR1 is GTSNPN and CDR2 is SVGIG (reference sequence). The CDR3 has 15 amino acids. CDR3 region: CVWSGRVLAKNIQYF. DNA for the CDR3: TGTGTCTGGAGTGGGCGGGTTCTAGCCAAAAACATTCAGTATTTC.

This sequence joins TRBV11-2 and TRBJ2-3, with D perhaps TRBD2 (6 bases). The CDR3 is 15 residues long. Germline CDR1 SGHAT, CDR2 FQNNGV. V gave up 10 bases and J gave up 2 bases, with 19 bases separating them. The CDR3 reads CATHPWEDPTDTQYF. The CDR3 region has the DNA TGTGCCACCCATCCATGGGAGGATCCCACAGATACGCAGTATTTT.

Points on this clonotype: One end of the junction is discordant with germline, which a read error may explain. The rearrangement joins TRBV13 to TRBJ2-1; 8 bases are a match to TRBD1. This CDR3 has 15 amino acids. Germline lookup yields CDR1 PRHDT and CDR2 FYEKMQ (reference sequence). CDR3 nucleotides: TGTGCCAGCACCCTTGGACAGGGATCGTGGAATGGGCAGTTCTTC. Its protein product is CASTLGQGSWNGQFF.

On this clonotype itself: Its ends do not fully match the called genes, so a read error is possible. This chain links TRBV11-2 with TRBJ1-2, with 7 bases lining up with TRBD1. CDR3 size: 13 residues. Germline assignment: CDR1 SGHAT and CDR2 FQNNGV. CDR3 nucleotides: TGTGCCAGCACTCAGGGGGGGAGTGGGGGCTACAGCTTC. This encodes CASTQGGSGGYSF. Combining the CDR3 with reference TRBV11-2 and TRBJ1-2 gives the whole variable domain EAGVAQSPRYKIIEKRQSVAFWCNPISGHATLYWYQQILGQGPKLLIQFQNNGVVDDSQLPKDRFSAERLKGVDSTLKIQPAKLEDSAVYLCASTQGGSGGYSFGSGTRLTVV.

As to this clonotype: A read error may produce the germline difference seen at one junction end. The chain joins TRBV11-1 to TRBJ2-5; possibly TRBD1 or TRBD2 for D (5 bases each). CDR1 is SGHAT, CDR2 FQDESV, per germline (reference sequence). This CDR3 contains 14 residues. This CDR3 is CASILAGREETQYF. CDR3 bases: TGCGCCAGCATCCTAGCAGGGCGCGAAGAGACCCAGTACTTC.

Notes on this clonotype: The junction and the germline gene differ at one end; a read error may be behind it. This rearrangement joins TRBV16 to TRBJ1-3; the match to TRBD1 covers 7 bases. The CDR3 is 16 amino acids. In germline, CDR1 is KGHSY, CDR2 FQNENV. CDR3 coding DNA: TGTGCTAGCAGCCACGACCTGACAGGGAATGGGAACACCATATATTTT. Its protein product is CASSHDLTGNGNTIYF.

A remark on this clonotype: No conserved phenylalanine or tryptophan is present at the end of the CDR3, so a read error is the likely explanation. The genes are TRBV6-6 and TRBJ1-5, with TRBD1 matching over 12 bases. This CDR3 has 15 residues. CDR1 MNHNY and CDR2 SVGAGI come from the germline V gene (reference sequence). The CDR3 nucleotides are TGTGCTAGCAGTTACGGGACAGGGGGCAATAAGCCCCAGCATTAT. It encodes CASSYGTGGNKPQHY.

Regarding this clonotype: At one of its ends the junction is not consistent with the germline gene, which may arise from a read error. The V and J genes are TRBV6-6 and TRBJ2-3, with 8 bases aligning to TRBD1. The germline gives CDR1 MNHNY, CDR2 SVGAGI (reference sequence). CDR3 size: 16 residues. The DNA of the CDR3 is TGTGCCAGCAGTTCATACCGGGACAGGAGCACAGATACGCATTGTTTT. Its translation: CASSSYRDRSTDTHCF.

Worth noting for this clonotype: Here the CDR3 omits its conserved ending phenylalanine or tryptophan, so a read error is the likely source. The J gene is TRBJ2-3, the V gene TRBV5-4, with D uncertain. The CDR3 has 17 amino acids. CDR1 SGHNT and CDR2 YYREEE come from the germline V gene (reference sequence). This CDR3 reads CANSVDGHPPPTDTQYL. In nucleotides, the CDR3 is TGTGCCAACAGCGTAGACGGTCACCCTCCACCCACAGATACGCAGTATTTA.

For this clonotype: The junction shows a germline mismatch at one end, possibly a read error. The chain combines TRBV28 with TRBJ2-4, with D perhaps TRBD1 (5 bases). Germline-derived CDR1 and CDR2 are MDHEN and SYDVKM. This CDR3 has 12 residues. CDR3 sequence: CASSALGPLQYF. CDR3 DNA sequence: TGTGCAAGCAGCGCCCTGGGGCCCCTTCAGTACTTC.

A remark on this clonotype: Here the CDR3 omits its conserved ending phenylalanine or tryptophan, so a read error is the likely source. The CDR3 loop is CAGKIAGNYEQYI. The DNA for the CDR3 is TGTGCCGGCAAGATCGCGGGGAACTACGAGCAGTACATC. This chain joins TRBV11-2 and TRBJ2-7; D is possibly TRBD2 (6 bases). The germline V and J ends were trimmed by 11 bases and 3 bases, with 17 bases remaining between them. This CDR3 has 13 residues. Germline CDR1 SGHAT, CDR2 FQNNGV.

To note about this clonotype: The conserved final phenylalanine or tryptophan is absent from the CDR3, which likely points to a read error. This chain connects TRBV29-1 to TRBJ2-2; D uncertain. Germline values: CDR1 SQVTM, CDR2 ANQGSEA. Deletions cut 7 bases from V and 1 base from J, with 13 bases between. This CDR3 has 14 amino acids. The CDR3: CSAPAGGNTGELFL. The CDR3 DNA is TGCAGCGCTCCAGCCGGCGGGAACACCGGGGAGCTGTTTCTT.

The sample holds a few counts of this clonotype. The chain links TRBV6-6 to TRBJ2-3, with D tentatively TRBD2 (6 bases). The germline V gene has CDR1 MNHNY and CDR2 SVGAGI (reference sequence). CDR3 length equals 17 residues. The CDR3 DNA is TGTCCTAGCAGTTCCACCTTAGACCGGGGAGGTCAGATAGGGCAGTATTTT. Translating it yields CPSSSTLDRGGQIGQYF.

A note on this clonotype: One end of the junction varies from germline; a read error may be responsible. The chain combines TRBV5-4 with TRBJ2-3, with D maybe TRBD1 (6 bases). Germline values: CDR1 SGHNT, CDR2 YYREEE (reference sequence). CDR3 length equals 18 residues. CDR3 sequence reads: CVSSNPAASWSRTDTLYF. Written as DNA, the CDR3 is TGTGTCAGCAGTAACCCGGCGGCTAGCTGGAGTCGGACAGATACGCTGTATTTT.

Comments on this clonotype: Its ends do not fully match the called genes, so a read error is possible. The V and J genes are TRBV4-3 and TRBJ2-3; D unclear. Germline V CDR1 and CDR2: LGHNA, YSLEER. This CDR3 spans 18 amino acids. Here the CDR3 reads CAGSQSVWLSDPDDTRYF. For the CDR3, the DNA is TGCGCCGGCAGCCAGTCGGTCTGGCTGAGTGATCCCGATGATACGCGGTATTTT.

Note on this clonotype: The conserved phenylalanine or tryptophan normally closing the CDR3 is absent here, so this likely arose from a read error. CDR3 DNA sequence: TGTCCCAGCAGCGTAGAAACAGGGGGCACTGAAGCTTTCTGT. This codes for CPSSVETGGTEAFC. The chain recombines TRBV11-3 with TRBJ1-1; 8 positions match TRBD1. CDR3 size: 14 residues. Per the germline V gene, CDR1 is SGHNT and CDR2 is YENEEA.

Of note for this clonotype: The junction and the germline gene differ at one end; a read error may be behind it. The genes are TRBV30 and TRBJ2-7, with 13 bases matching TRBD2. CDR3 length equals 15 residues. The germline V gene has CDR1 GTSNPN and CDR2 SVGIG (reference sequence). The CDR3 bases are TGTGCCCGGAGGGGACTAGCGGGGAAGTCCTTCGAGCAGTACTTC. Protein product: CARRGLAGKSFEQYF.

This chain links TRBV5-6 with TRBJ2-1, with D maybe TRBD2 (5 bases). Germline V lookup: CDR1 SGHDT, CDR2 YYEEEE. Trimming stripped 4 bases from V and 7 bases from J, with 18 bases between. The CDR3 contains 15 residues. The CDR3 reads CASSRLRGSLNEQFF. DNA for the CDR3: TGTGCCAGCAGCCGGCTACGGGGATCCCTAAATGAGCAGTTCTTC.

Of note for this clonotype: This is likely a read error, given that the CDR3 carries no conserved phenylalanine or tryptophan at its end. This rearrangement joins TRBV4-3 to TRBJ2-1, with D unclear. In germline, CDR1 is LGHNA, CDR2 YSLEER. CDR3 length: 14 residues. The CDR3 loop reads CANSHTELLNEQFI. In nucleotides, the CDR3 is TGCGCCAACAGCCACACAGAGTTGCTCAATGAGCAGTTCATC.

In its sample, this clonotype was seen once. One base away lies a much larger clone, so this may be a sequencing read error. The CDR3 bases are TGTGTCAGCACCCAACAAGGCACCCTCCACTTC. This gives the protein CVSTQQGTLHF. The chain uses TRBV5-6 and TRBJ1-6, with no clear D. CDR3 length equals 11 residues. Germline V lookup: CDR1 SGHDT, CDR2 YYEEEE. The whole variable domain, remainder taken from reference TRBV5-6 and TRBJ1-6, is DAGVTQSPTHLIKTRGQQVTLRCSPKSGHDTVSWYQQALGQGPQFIFQYYEEEERQRGNFPDRFSGHQFPNYSSELNVNALLLGDSALYLCVSTQQGTLHFGNGTRLTVT.

By share of the sample, this clonotype is large. The rearrangement uses TRBV28 and TRBJ1-1; D ambiguous. The CDR3 length is 11 residues. Between the trimmed V and J ends, which lost 5 bases and 7 bases, there was a span of 8 bases. CDR1 and CDR2 from the germline V gene are MDHEN and SYDVKM. The CDR3 is CASSIRVEAFF. CDR3 DNA sequence: TGTGCCAGCAGTATAAGGGTTGAAGCTTTCTTT.

As for this clonotype: A single base separates this from a much larger clone, so it may be a read error. V is TRBV20-1 and J is TRBJ2-5; TRBD1 or TRBD2 may be the D gene (5 bases each). The CDR3 spans 14 residues. Germline V gene sequence: CDR1 DFQATT, CDR2 SNEGSKA (reference sequence). CDR3 bases: TGCGGTGCTAGAGGGGCTCTCGATAAGGAGACCCAGTACTTC. Amino acids: CGARGALDKETQYF.

With respect to this clonotype: Given a much more abundant clone one base away, this may be a read error. The V gene is TRBV4-2, the J gene TRBJ2-5; D gene uncertain. This CDR3 is built from 14 residues. Deletions cut 4 bases from V and 0 bases from J, with 9 bases between. The germline V gene has CDR1 LGHNA and CDR2 YNFKEQ. The CDR3 loop reads CASSPVADQETQYF. The CDR3 region has the DNA TGTGCCAGCAGCCCGGTGGCAGACCAAGAGACCCAGTACTTC.

The chain couples TRBV20-1 to TRBJ2-7; D is unresolved. The CDR3 contains 11 residues. The germline CDR1 and CDR2 sequences are DFQATT and SNEGSKA (reference sequence). V lost 6 bases to trimming and J lost 10 bases, with 16 bases between them. As DNA, the CDR3 is TGCAGTGCCAACGGTCGGCGCGAACAGTACTTC. Protein sequence: CSANGRREQYF.

This chain uses TRBV11-2 with TRBJ1-4; tentative D call: TRBD1 (5 bases). The germline V gene has CDR1 SGHAT and CDR2 FQNNGV. The CDR3 has 15 amino acids. V was shortened by 0 bases and J by 8 bases, with 13 bases between the two germline ends. This CDR3 reads CASSLDRGGWEKLFF. The CDR3 nucleotides are TGTGCCAGCAGCTTAGATCGCGGGGGATGGGAAAAACTGTTTTTT.